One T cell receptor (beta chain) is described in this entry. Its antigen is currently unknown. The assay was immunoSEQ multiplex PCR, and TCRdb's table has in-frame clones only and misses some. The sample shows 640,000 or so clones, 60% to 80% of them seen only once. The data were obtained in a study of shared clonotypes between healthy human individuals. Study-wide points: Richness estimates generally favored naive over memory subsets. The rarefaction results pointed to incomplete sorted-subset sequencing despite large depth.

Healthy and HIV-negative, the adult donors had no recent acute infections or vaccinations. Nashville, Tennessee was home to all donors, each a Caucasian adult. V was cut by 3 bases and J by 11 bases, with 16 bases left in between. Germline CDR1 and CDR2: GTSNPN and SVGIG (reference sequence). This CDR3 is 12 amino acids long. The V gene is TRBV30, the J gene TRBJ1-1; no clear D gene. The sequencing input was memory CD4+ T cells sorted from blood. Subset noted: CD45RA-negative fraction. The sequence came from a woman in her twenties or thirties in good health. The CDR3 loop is CAWSAAGRVAFF. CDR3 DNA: TGTGCCTGGAGCGCCGCAGGTCGGGTGGCTTTCTTT.